This TCR beta chain was recorded in a study of identical twins. Trimming cost V 5 bases and J 6 bases, with 10 bases left between them. The CDR3 contains 13 residues. Germline V gene sequence: CDR1 MRHNA, CDR2 SNTAGT. From the 5' RACE reads, TCRdb called clonotypes with MiXCR, one entry per CDR3 protein. The sample consists of a few hundred thousand distinct CDR3 sequences, approximately 8.6% of them appearing once. These data were also reused for a study on yellow fever vaccine responses in identical twins.

The TCR sequence derives from a woman aged 18-29 years in good health. Specimen: CD8+ T cells sorted from blood. The chain joins TRBV6-4 to TRBJ2-2; maybe TRBD2 (5 bases). CDR3 nucleotides: TGTGCCAGCAGTTACACTAGTCCCGGGGAGCTGTTTTTT. The encoded protein is CASSYTSPGELFF.